This TCR beta chain is drawn from a study of cytomegalovirus exposure and HLA in healthy donors. Study results and caveats: A later analysis showed TCR association rates differing by HLA locus, peaking at DRB1 and lowest at HLA-C. Roughly uniform depth of sequencing across donors was assumed in presence/absence analyses. Diagnosis of cytomegalovirus status made by the classifier reportedly showed high specificity and sensitivity.

60 Vbeta and 13 Jbeta primers were used in PCR. The repertoire was sequenced with immunoSEQ multiplex PCR; TCRdb's copy has only in-frame clones and lacks some. The sample yields about 99,000 clones, around 77% seen once. Trimming took 5 bases from V and 3 from J, leaving 11 bases between them. The CDR3 length is 13 residues. Germline CDR1 is MDHEN and CDR2 is SYDVKM. Note on this clone: The target antigen is unknown.

The sequence derives from a man aged 40-49 years in good health and CMV-seronegative. The V call is TRBV28, the J call TRBJ2-7, with a tentative D call TRBD2 (6 bases). The source material was PBMCs. The CDR3 coding sequence is TGTGCCAGCAGTCCCGGGACTCACTACGAGCAGTACTTC. Translated, it gives CASSPGTHYEQYF.